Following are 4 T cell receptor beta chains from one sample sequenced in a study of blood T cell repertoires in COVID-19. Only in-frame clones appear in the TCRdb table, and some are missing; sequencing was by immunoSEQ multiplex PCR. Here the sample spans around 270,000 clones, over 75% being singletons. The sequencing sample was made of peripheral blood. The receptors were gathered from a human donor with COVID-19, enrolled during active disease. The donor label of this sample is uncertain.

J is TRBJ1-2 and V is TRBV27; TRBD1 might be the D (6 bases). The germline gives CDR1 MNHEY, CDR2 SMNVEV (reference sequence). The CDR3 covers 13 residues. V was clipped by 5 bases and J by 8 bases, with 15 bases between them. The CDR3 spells CASSVTGRGGYTF. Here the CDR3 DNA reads TGTGCCAGCAGTGTAACAGGGAGAGGAGGCTACACCTTC.

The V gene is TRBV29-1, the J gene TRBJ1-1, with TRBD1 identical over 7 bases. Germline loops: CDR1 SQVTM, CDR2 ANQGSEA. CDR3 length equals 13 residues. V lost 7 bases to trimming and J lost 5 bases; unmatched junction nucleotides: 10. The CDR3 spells CSARDSKVTEAFF. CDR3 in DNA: TGCAGCGCAAGGGACAGCAAAGTTACTGAAGCTTTCTTT.

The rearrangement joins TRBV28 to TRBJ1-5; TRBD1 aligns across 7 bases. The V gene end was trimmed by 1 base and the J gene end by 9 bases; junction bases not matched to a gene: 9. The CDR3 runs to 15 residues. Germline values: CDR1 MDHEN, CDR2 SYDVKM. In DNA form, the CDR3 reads TGTGCCAGCAGTTTATCCCGGGACAGATTAAGGCCCCAGCATTTT. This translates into CASSLSRDRLRPQHF.

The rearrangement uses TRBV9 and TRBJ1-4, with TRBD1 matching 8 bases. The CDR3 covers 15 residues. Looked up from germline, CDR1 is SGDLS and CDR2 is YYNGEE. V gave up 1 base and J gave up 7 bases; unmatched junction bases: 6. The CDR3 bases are TGTGCCAGCAGCGTATCGGCAGGGGGCAGTGAAAAACTGTTTTTT. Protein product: CASSVSAGGSEKLFF. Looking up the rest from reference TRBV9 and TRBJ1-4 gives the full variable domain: DSGVTQTPKHLITATGQRVTLRCSPRSGDLSVYWYQQSLDQGLQFLIQYYNGEERAKGNILERFSAQQFPDLHSELNLSSLELGDSALYFCASSVSAGGSEKLFFGSGTQLSVL.